The 27 T cell receptor beta chains listed next were all sequenced from one sample in a study of T cells after posttransplantation cyclophosphamide. TCRdb's copy holds only in-frame clones and misses some; the assay was immunoSEQ multiplex PCR. Of tens of thousands of clones in the sample, 86% were seen once. Sequenced: PBMCs. All receptors derive from a woman aged 60 to 75 with a blood cancer, CMV-positive, and with a related stem cell donor.

This rearrangement joins TRBV7-9 to TRBJ1-4; D ambiguous. Germline assignment: CDR1 SEHNR and CDR2 FQNEAQ (reference sequence). The CDR3 sequence is 14 residues long. Trimming left V 4 bases short and J 4 bases short, with 10 bases between. The CDR3 DNA follows: TGTGCCAGCAGCTCCCGAGAACTTAATGAAAAACTGTTTTTT. This sequence encodes CASSSRELNEKLFF.

This chain links TRBV19 with TRBJ2-1; TRBD2 might be the D (6 bases). The germline V and J ends were trimmed by 9 bases and 8 bases, with 20 bases remaining between them. Per the germline V gene, CDR1 is LNHDA and CDR2 is SQIVND (reference sequence). The CDR3 totals 14 residues. DNA of the CDR3: TGTGCCAGCCATTCTGGAGGGTTTAGGGATGAGCAGTTCTTC. This codes for CASHSGGFRDEQFF.

This clone was observed once. This chain connects TRBV18 to TRBJ2-5; the D gene is possibly TRBD1 (5 bases). The CDR3 sequence is 13 residues long. Trimming removed 2 bases at V and 5 bases at J, with 9 bases between. Germline assignment: CDR1 KGHSH and CDR2 LQKENI. CDR3 loop: CASSPRQGETQYF. In nucleotides, the CDR3 is TGTGCCAGCTCACCAAGGCAGGGCGAGACCCAGTACTTC.

The rearrangement links TRBV7-3 to TRBJ2-3, with a possible D match to TRBD1 (5 bases). CDR3 length: 14 residues. Deletions cut 5 bases from V and 4 bases from J, with 13 bases between. In germline, CDR1 is SGHTA, CDR2 FQGTGA. Here the CDR3 DNA reads TGTGCCAGCAGCACAGGTTTTAGCTCAGATACGCAGTATTTT. Amino acid sequence: CASSTGFSSDTQYF.

V is TRBV6-5 and J is TRBJ1-2, with TRBD1 matching 9 bases. Looked up from germline, CDR1 is MNHEY and CDR2 is SVGAGI. CDR3 length equals 14 residues. V shed 10 bases, J shed 4 bases, and the junction held 10 bases outside the gene matches. The CDR3 DNA sequence: TGTGCCACCGGGGGACAGGGAGGGGGCTATGGCTACACCTTC. This encodes CATGGQGGGYGYTF.

The V and J genes are TRBV7-9 and TRBJ2-3; possibly TRBD1 for D (5 bases). CDR3 length: 15 amino acids. With 5 bases removed from V and 5 bases from J, the gap between germline ends came to 17 bases. The germline V gene encodes CDR1 SEHNR and CDR2 FQNEAQ (reference sequence). The CDR3 bases are TGTGCCAGCAGCCTTGGGTCAGGGTGGGAAGATACGCAGTATTTT. The encoded protein is CASSLGSGWEDTQYF.

As DNA, the CDR3 is TGTGCCAGCAGCTTGGGGGCTAGCAGGAACACCGGGGAGCTGTTTTTT. It translates to CASSLGASRNTGELFF. This rearrangement joins TRBV5-4 to TRBJ2-2, with D possibly being TRBD2 (5 bases). The V end was cut by 0 bases, the J end by 1 base, with 10 bases between. Looked up from germline, CDR1 is SGHNT and CDR2 is YYREEE (reference sequence). This CDR3 has 16 residues.

The chain recombines TRBV10-2 with TRBJ2-2, with D possibly being TRBD1 (5 bases). This CDR3 region has 15 residues. V lost 5 bases to trimming and J lost 2 bases, with 12 bases between them. Germline assignment: CDR1 WSHSY and CDR2 SAAADI. The CDR3 protein is CASSSRQPNTGELFF. In DNA form, the CDR3 reads TGCGCCAGCAGTAGTCGACAGCCAAACACCGGGGAGCTGTTTTTT.

The chain employs TRBV30 and TRBJ2-7; 11 nucleotides align to TRBD1. The CDR3 has 12 residues. Trimming at V came to 5 bases and at J to 4 bases, leaving 1 base not matched to a gene. Germline V gives CDR1 GTSNPN, CDR2 SVGIG (reference sequence). CDR3 sequence: CAWGDRGYEQYF. In nucleotides, the CDR3 is TGTGCCTGGGGGGACAGGGGGTACGAGCAGTACTTC.

This chain links TRBV10-3 with TRBJ2-3, with 7 nucleotides matching TRBD1. V shed 5 bases and J 2 bases; nucleotides not matched to a gene: 4. Germline CDR1 and CDR2: ENHRY and SYGVKD. This CDR3 is built from 14 residues. The CDR3 nucleotides are TGTGCCATCAGTCAAGGGGGCTACACAGATACGCAGTATTTT. It is translated as CAISQGGYTDTQYF.

CDR3 sequence: CASSSPSGISYEQYF. The CDR3 bases are TGTGCCAGTAGTTCTCCTAGCGGAATTTCCTACGAGCAGTACTTC. V is TRBV19 and J is TRBJ2-7, with TRBD2 identical over 7 bases. V was clipped by 5 bases and J by 1 base; unmatched bases: 8. The CDR3 has 15 amino acids. CDR1 is LNHDA, CDR2 SQIVND, per germline (reference sequence).

V usage is TRBV7-2 and J usage is TRBJ1-1, with D perhaps TRBD1 (6 bases). V was trimmed by 3 bases and J by 2 bases, leaving 7 bases between them. Germline V gene data show CDR1 as SGHTA and CDR2 as FQGNSA. This CDR3 has 13 residues. This CDR3 is CASSLDSNTEAFF. DNA of the CDR3: TGTGCCAGCAGCTTGGACAGTAACACTGAAGCTTTCTTT.

The chain links TRBV7-9 to TRBJ2-3; 9 bases line up with TRBD2. J gave up 4 bases and V 6 bases, and 5 bases lay outside the gene matches. Germline V gene lookup returns CDR1 SEHNR and CDR2 FQNEAQ (reference sequence). The CDR3 contains 14 residues. The CDR3 region is CASRFSGRADTQYF. The CDR3 DNA follows: TGTGCCAGCAGGTTTAGCGGGAGAGCAGATACGCAGTATTTT.

The genes are TRBV6-1 and TRBJ2-7, with TRBD2 as a possible D gene (5 bases). Germline V gene data show CDR1 as MNHNS and CDR2 as SASEGT. The V end was cut by 4 bases, the J end by 2 bases, with 12 bases between. The CDR3 sequence is 14 residues long. For the CDR3, the DNA is TGTGCCAGCAGTGCCGGTAGCGCGACCTACGAGCAGTACTTC. Its translation is CASSAGSATYEQYF.

This clone was observed a single time. V usage is TRBV6-1 and J usage is TRBJ2-3; 10 bases align to TRBD1. The V gene's germline CDR1 is MNHNS and CDR2 SASEGT. V shed 8 bases and J 6 bases; nucleotides not matched to a gene: 8. This CDR3 contains 14 residues. In DNA, the CDR3 is TGTGCCAGCGAAGACAGGGGGCGCGAGGATACGCAGTATTTT. This gives the protein CASEDRGREDTQYF.

The V gene is TRBV6-5, the J gene TRBJ1-3; 7 bases agree with TRBD1. The germline V gene encodes CDR1 MNHEY and CDR2 SVGAGI. The CDR3 loop spans 13 amino acids. The J segment lost 4 bases and the V segment lost 10 bases, leaving 7 bases of the junction unmatched. CDR3 sequence: CATRQGGGNTIYF. CDR3 bases: TGTGCCACGCGACAGGGAGGCGGAAACACCATATATTTT.

The chain is built from TRBV6-6 and TRBJ2-7; D unresolved. Trimming pared 6 bases from V and 4 bases from J, leaving 10 bases between. The germline CDR1 and CDR2 sequences are MNHNY and SVGAGI (reference sequence). There are 12 residues in the CDR3. The CDR3 nucleotides are TGTGCCAGCAGCTTAAGCGAGTACGAGCAGTACTTC. This encodes CASSLSEYEQYF.

As to this clone: One junction end does not reproduce the germline sequence, and a read error may be involved. In DNA, the CDR3 is TGTGCTAGCAGCCATCGAGGCGGAGCGGGCCAGCAGTTCTTC. Its protein is CASSHRGGAGQQFF. V is TRBV7-7 and J is TRBJ2-1, with D tentatively TRBD2 (6 bases). The CDR3 has 14 amino acids. Germline V CDR1 and CDR2: SSHAT, FNYEAQ (reference sequence).

The J gene is TRBJ1-4, the V gene TRBV7-9, with 7 bases fitting TRBD1. The CDR3 sequence is 14 residues long. Trimming took 5 bases from V and 10 from J; bases not matched to a gene: 10. Germline assignment: CDR1 SEHNR and CDR2 FQNEAQ (reference sequence). Written as DNA, the CDR3 is TGTGCCAGCAGCCGAGCCGACAGGGTTGGAAAACTGTTTTTT. This gives the protein CASSRADRVGKLFF.

The chain combines TRBV5-1 with TRBJ2-1; maybe TRBD2 (5 bases). The CDR3 spans 16 residues. CDR1 is SGHRS and CDR2 is YFSETQ in the germline V gene. V lost 3 bases to trimming and J lost 2 bases, with 15 bases between them. CDR3 loop: CASSSEDYKTYNEQFF. The CDR3 bases are TGCGCCAGCAGCTCAGAAGACTACAAGACCTACAATGAGCAGTTCTTC.

The rearrangement joins TRBV2 to TRBJ1-2, with D tentatively TRBD1 (6 bases). Germline CDR1 is SNHLY and CDR2 is FYNNEI. The length of the CDR3 is 14 residues. Deletions cut 5 bases from V and 7 bases from J, with 17 bases between. CDR3 coding DNA: TGTGCCAGCAGTCCCCCCACAGGGCTTCCTGGCTACACCTTC. Translated: CASSPPTGLPGYTF.

This clone came up once. The rearrangement links TRBV29-1 to TRBJ1-4; D is uncertain. CDR1 and CDR2 from the germline V gene are SQVTM and ANQGSEA. This CDR3 has 10 amino acids. V was cut by 7 bases and J by 4 bases, with 4 bases left in between. CDR3 bases: TGCAGCGCCTATAATGAAAAACTGTTTTTT. Protein: CSAYNEKLFF.

The chain is built from TRBV11-3 and TRBJ2-2, with TRBD2 matching over 7 bases. CDR3 length: 15 residues. The junction had 7 bases not matched to a gene; V was cut back by 5 bases and J by 4 bases. Germline values: CDR1 SGHNT, CDR2 YENEEA. The CDR3 protein is CASSPARTSTGELFF. Written as DNA, the CDR3 is TGTGCCAGCAGCCCAGCCAGGACTAGCACCGGGGAGCTGTTTTTT.

The J gene is TRBJ2-7, the V gene TRBV29-1; no firm D call. Per germline, CDR1 SQVTM and CDR2 ANQGSEA. Trimming removed 4 bases at V and 2 bases at J, with 12 bases between. The CDR3 loop spans 13 amino acids. CDR3 bases: TGCAGCGTTGGGCTCCAGGCCGCCTACGAGCAGTACTTC. The encoded protein is CSVGLQAAYEQYF.

This chain connects TRBV6-1 to TRBJ1-2; weak D call: TRBD1 (5 bases). Per germline, CDR1 MNHNS and CDR2 SASEGT. Trimming pared 4 bases from V and 3 bases from J, leaving 15 bases between. There are 15 residues in the CDR3. For the CDR3, the DNA is TGTGCCAGCAGTGTGGGGGGAATTGGACACTATGGCTACACCTTC. Its translation is CASSVGGIGHYGYTF.

The V call is TRBV18, the J call TRBJ2-7; D is uncertain. The CDR3 runs to 13 residues. CDR1 and CDR2 from the germline V gene are KGHSH and LQKENI. The V and J ends lost 5 bases and 2 bases respectively, with 10 bases between them. The CDR3 here is CASSSADAYEQYF. CDR3 in DNA: TGTGCCAGCTCATCCGCGGATGCCTACGAGCAGTACTTC.

On this clone itself: Germline and junction disagree at one end, which may indicate a read error. The chain joins TRBV7-9 to TRBJ2-7, with D perhaps matching TRBD2 (6 bases). This CDR3 contains 15 residues. Germline V gives CDR1 SEHNR, CDR2 FQNEAQ (reference sequence). CDR3 DNA: TGTGCCAGCAGCTTAGCGGGGCAGGGACTGGCTGAGGGCCACTTC. This gives the protein CASSLAGQGLAEGHF.